Listed below are T cell receptor beta chains from one sample, sequenced in a study of blood T cell repertoires in COVID-19. Repertoires were generated with immunoSEQ multiplex PCR, while TCRdb's copy carries only in-frame clones and drops some. The sample yields approximately 220,000 clones, approximately 84% seen once. Sequencing was performed on peripheral blood. The receptors derive from an older woman with acute or convalescent COVID-19. Each CDR3 is given with its conserved first and last residue. The order of the fields is clone size, V gene, J gene, D gene, CDR3 DNA, CDR3 protein. A D gene is named only where the DNA matches it firmly. Not every row has a clone size; where given, it reads once, few, many or a size class.

-,TRBV18,TRBJ2-5,TRBD1,TGTGCCAGCTCACCGGACAGGGTTCAAGAGACCCAGTACTTC,CASSPDRVQETQYF
-,TRBV2,TRBJ1-5,TRBD1,TGTGCCAGCAATATGGGGACAGGGTTGGATCAGCCCCAGCATTTT,CASNMGTGLDQPQHF
-,TRBV19,TRBJ1-6,TRBD1,TGTGCCAGTACCCGTAGGACAGGGGACAATTCACCCCTCCACTTT,CASTRRTGDNSPLHF
-,TRBV2,TRBJ1-1,-,TGTGCCAGCAGTGACAGGGGAAGGAACACTGAAGCTTTCTTT,CASSDRGRNTEAFF
-,TRBV5-1,TRBJ1-1,-,TGCGCCAGCAGCTTGGGCTCTTTGGGGGGGAGCACTGAAGCTTTCTTT,CASSLGSLGGSTEAFF
few,TRBV7-3,TRBJ1-1,TRBD1,TGTGCCAGCAGCTTAATAGGGGGCTCTGAAGCTTTCTTT,CASSLIGGSEAFF
-,TRBV3-1/TRBV3-2,TRBJ2-7,TRBD2,TGTGCCAGCAGCCAAGTCCACGGACTAGCTGGGTACGAGCAGTACTTC,CASSQVHGLAGYEQYF
-,TRBV19,TRBJ2-1,TRBD1,TGTGCCAGTAGTAGGGGGGGGACAGGGGACAATGAGCAGTTCTTC,CASSRGGTGDNEQFF
-,TRBV7-2,TRBJ1-1,-,TGTGCCAGCAGCTTGATGGGGAAGCGGTATAACACTGAAGCTTTCTTT,CASSLMGKRYNTEAFF
-,TRBV7-7,TRBJ2-5,-,TGTGCCAGCAGCTTAACAGTTGCTGAAGGGGGGGACCAGTACTTC,CASSLTVAEGGDQYF
-,TRBV9,TRBJ1-6,-,TGTGCCAGCAGCGTGGACGGGGTCTTTGCACCCCTCCACTTT,CASSVDGVFAPLHF
-,TRBV5-6,TRBJ1-4,TRBD1,TGTGCCAGCAGTCGGGCAGGGGGCGTTGAAAAACTGTTTTTT,CASSRAGGVEKLFF
-,TRBV27,TRBJ2-1,TRBD2,TGTGCCAGCAGTTTAGTGCGCCCAATTAGCGGGGGCGACTCCTACAATGAGCAGTTCTTC,CASSLVRPISGGDSYNEQFF
-,TRBV19,TRBJ2-2,-,TGTGCCAGTAGTTCCCTACAGGCGGCCGGGGAGCTGTTTTTT,CASSSLQAAGELFF
-,TRBV7-2,TRBJ2-3,TRBD2,TGTGCCAGCAGCTCCGTAGGGACTAGCGGAGCGCAGTATTTT,CASSSVGTSGAQYF
-,TRBV3-1/TRBV3-2,TRBJ1-2,TRBD1,TGTGCCAGCAGCCCGTTTCCGGGACAGGGTGGTGCCTATGGCTACACCTTC,CASSPFPGQGGAYGYTF
-,TRBV4-2,TRBJ2-1,-,TGTGCCAGCAGCCAAGAAGCAGGTGGGGGGGAGCAGTTCTTC,CASSQEAGGGEQFF
-,TRBV13,TRBJ1-2,-,TGTGCCAGCAGCTTAGGCCCCGGGAGGAACTATGGCTACACCTTC,CASSLGPGRNYGYTF
-,TRBV5-4,TRBJ2-7,TRBD1,TGTGCCAGCAGCTCCACGACGGGACAGATCTACGAGCAGTACTTC,CASSSTTGQIYEQYF
-,TRBV4-2,TRBJ2-4,TRBD1,TGTGCCAGCAGCGGCACGGACAGGAGTTCGGCCAAAAACATTCAGTACTTC,CASSGTDRSSAKNIQYF
-,TRBV10-1,TRBJ2-1,TRBD2,TGCGCCGGATGGGGGGTTAGCGGGGACCCCAGCTCCTACAATGAGCAGTTCTTC,CAGWGVSGDPSSYNEQFF
-,TRBV5-4,TRBJ1-2,-,TGTGCCAGCAGCCAAGGGAGAGTTTCGTACTATGGCTACACCTTC,CASSQGRVSYYGYTF
-,TRBV10-3,TRBJ2-7,TRBD1,TGTGCCATCAGTGATGGGACAGGGTTTGGGTACGAGCAGTACTTC,CAISDGTGFGYEQYF
-,TRBV19,TRBJ1-2,TRBD1,TGTGCCAGTAGTCGCCGGACAGGGGGCAGTGTCGGCTACACCTTC,CASSRRTGGSVGYTF
-,TRBV30,TRBJ2-3,TRBD2,TGTGCCTGGGAGCGGGACACAGATACGCAGTATTTT,CAWERDTDTQYF
-,TRBV4-1,TRBJ2-3,TRBD2,TGCGCCAGCAGCTACGGGACTAGCGGGGGATTCACAGATACGCAGTATTTT,CASSYGTSGGFTDTQYF
-,TRBV5-4,TRBJ1-4,TRBD1,TGTGCCAGCAGCTTCTTTGGAGGGGGCCGGACTAATGAAAAACTGTTTTTT,CASSFFGGGRTNEKLFF
-,TRBV6-5,TRBJ2-3,TRBD1,TGTGCCAGCGGTCAGGGGGCAAGGGATACGCAGTATTTT,CASGQGARDTQYF
-,TRBV12-5,TRBJ2-7,TRBD1,TGTGCTAGTGGCCCCGGACAGGGTAACGACGAGCAGTACTTC,CASGPGQGNDEQYF
-,TRBV7-2,TRBJ2-7,TRBD2,TGTGCCAGCAGCTTAGCGGGCGGGGGGGCCTGGTACGAGCAGTACTTC,CASSLAGGGAWYEQYF
once,TRBV10-1,TRBJ2-5,TRBD2,TGCGCCAGCAGTGATCTAGAGAGACTAGCGGGGGAGTACTTC,CASSDLERLAGEYF
-,TRBV30,TRBJ1-1,-,TGTGCCTGGACTATGAGCACTGAAGCTTTCTTT,CAWTMSTEAFF
few,TRBV29-1,TRBJ1-1,-,TGCAGCCACAGTCGGGGGGCGGGGAACACTGAAGCTTTCTTT,CSHSRGAGNTEAFF
-,TRBV7-2,TRBJ1-4,-,TGTGCCAGCAGCGACGGACAAGCTAGTAATGAAAAACTGTTTTTT,CASSDGQASNEKLFF
-,TRBV7-9,TRBJ1-2,-,TGTGCCAGCAGCCACGGGAGGGGCTACACCTTC,CASSHGRGYTF
-,TRBV2,TRBJ2-7,TRBD2,TGTGCCAGCAGCGCTAGCGGGGCCGAGCAGTACTTC,CASSASGAEQYF
-,TRBV5-6,TRBJ1-1,-,TGTGCCAGCAGCTACCCTTGGGGGCGTACTGAAGCTTTCTTT,CASSYPWGRTEAFF
-,TRBV4-2,TRBJ2-5,TRBD2,TGTGCCAGCAGCCCAAGGACTAGCGGGGGTGGAGAGACCCAGTACTTC,CASSPRTSGGGETQYF
-,TRBV30,TRBJ2-7,TRBD1,TGTGCCTGGAGTGTACCCAGGACAGGGATTTCAGGGGAGCAGTACTTC,CAWSVPRTGISGEQYF
-,TRBV5-1,TRBJ2-3,-,TGCGCCAGCAGCTTGGATCGGGACACAGATACGCAGTATTTT,CASSLDRDTDTQYF
-,TRBV2,TRBJ2-2,TRBD2,TGTGCCAGCAGTGAAAGGGGACTAGTATCCGGGGAGCTGTTTTTT,CASSERGLVSGELFF
-,TRBV12-3/TRBV12-4,TRBJ1-1,-,TGTGCCAGCACCCACACGAGGGCAGTTGAAGCTTTCTTT,CASTHTRAVEAFF
-,TRBV27,TRBJ1-1,TRBD1,TGTGCCAGCAGTTTATATCCCGGACAACCGGGACAGGGGACCACTGAAGCTTTCTTT,CASSLYPGQPGQGTTEAFF
-,TRBV30,TRBJ1-6,-,TGTGCCTGGGTGAACCAACAGGGTTCACCCCTCCACTTT,CAWVNQQGSPLHF
once,TRBV7-9,TRBJ2-2,-,TGTGCCAGCAGCTCTACCATGGACTACCCGAACACCGGGGAGCTGTTTTTT,CASSSTMDYPNTGELFF
-,TRBV18,TRBJ1-1,-,TGTGCCAGCTCACCACCGTCTGATTTCGTCGGCACTGAAGCTTTCTTT,CASSPPSDFVGTEAFF
-,TRBV4-3,TRBJ1-4,-,TGCGCCAGCAGCCAAGGTGAAGTAGTTAATGAAAAACTGTTTTTT,CASSQGEVVNEKLFF
-,TRBV19,TRBJ2-2,TRBD1,TGTGCCAGTAGGGCCGACAGGGGGGGGCTAACCGGGGAGCTGTTTTTT,CASRADRGGLTGELFF
-,TRBV7-2,TRBJ1-6,-,TGTGCCAGCAGCTTAGGGCCGGGGAGTCTTAATTCACCCCTCCACTTT,CASSLGPGSLNSPLHF
-,TRBV7-9,TRBJ2-1,-,TGTGCCAGCAGCTCCGACAGGAGCTCCTACAATGAGCAGTTCTTC,CASSSDRSSYNEQFF
-,TRBV12-3/TRBV12-4,TRBJ1-2,TRBD1,TGTGCCAGCAGGGGACAGGCCTATGGCTACACCTTC,CASRGQAYGYTF
-,TRBV6-6,TRBJ1-4,TRBD1,TGTGCCAGCACCCCGACAGGGAAGGGGAATGAAAAACTGTTTTTT,CASTPTGKGNEKLFF
once,TRBV30,TRBJ2-5,TRBD2,TGTGCCTGGAAGGGGATAGCGGGGGTCCAAGAGACCCAGTACTTC,CAWKGIAGVQETQYF
-,TRBV7-9,TRBJ2-1,TRBD1,TGTGCCAGCAGCTTAGTATGGCGGGACAGGGAATACAATGAGCAGTTCTTC,CASSLVWRDREYNEQFF